The rows below give T cell receptor beta chains drawn from one sample of a study of blood T cell repertoires in COVID-19. The assay was immunoSEQ multiplex PCR, and TCRdb's table has in-frame clones only and misses some. There are some 140,000 clones in the sample; around 84% occur only once, and about a sixth lies in the top ten. The sample was peripheral blood. These receptors came from a woman older than 75 with acute or convalescent COVID-19. Both conserved end residues are part of each CDR3. The D gene is left open where the match is weak. Clone size appears in some rows only: once, few, many, or a class for an expanded clone.

V gene	D gene	J gene	clone size	CDR3 DNA	CDR3 protein
TRBV6-5	TRBD1	TRBJ2-5	NA	TGTGCCAGCAGCCGTACAGGGGTACAAGAGACCCAGTACTTC	CASSRTGVQETQYF
TRBV9	NA	TRBJ2-5	NA	TGTGCCAGCAGCGTAGGGGGCAGACAAGAGACCCAGTACTTC	CASSVGGRQETQYF
TRBV5-5	NA	TRBJ1-5	NA	TGTGCCAGCAGCTTGACAGGTGGCGGCAATCAGCCCCAGCATTTT	CASSLTGGGNQPQHF
TRBV9	TRBD1	TRBJ1-6	NA	TGTGCCAGCAGACTCCGGACAGGGTATAATTCACCCCTCCACTTT	CASRLRTGYNSPLHF
TRBV7-2	TRBD1	TRBJ1-2	NA	TGTGCCAGCACCTTGGACAGGATTCACTCTGGCTACACCTTC	CASTLDRIHSGYTF
TRBV2	NA	TRBJ1-6	few	TGTGCCAGCCAGATTACCTATAATTCACCCCTCCACTTT	CASQITYNSPLHF
TRBV14	TRBD2	TRBJ2-3	NA	TGTGCCAGCAGCCAAGATGAAGCGGGGGCTAGCACAGATACGCAGTATTTT	CASSQDEAGASTDTQYF
TRBV11-2	TRBD2	TRBJ2-7	NA	TGTGCCAGCAGCCCAACTGTAGCGGGAGTGGGCGCTTACGAGCAGTACTTC	CASSPTVAGVGAYEQYF
TRBV18	NA	TRBJ2-1	NA	TGTGCCAGCTCACCGGGCGGGGACTCCTACAATGAGCAGTTCTTC	CASSPGGDSYNEQFF
TRBV7-8	TRBD1	TRBJ2-7	NA	TGTGCCAGCAGCAGGCGGACAGGGGAAGGGTACGAGCAGTACTTC	CASSRRTGEGYEQYF
TRBV20-1	TRBD1	TRBJ1-5	NA	TGCAGTGCTAGTCGGGGACAGGCGCAGCAGCCCCAGCATTTT	CSASRGQAQQPQHF
TRBV9	TRBD1	TRBJ1-1	NA	TGTGCCAGCAGCGTAGTACAGGGGGTGAACACTGAAGCTTTCTTT	CASSVVQGVNTEAFF
TRBV7-6	NA	TRBJ2-1	NA	TGTGCCAGCAGCTTACGAGACAATGAGCAGTTCTTC	CASSLRDNEQFF
TRBV7-2	TRBD2	TRBJ2-3	NA	TGTGCCAGCAGCTTAGGGACTAGCCCCTCCACCCCAGATACGCAGTATTTT	CASSLGTSPSTPDTQYF
TRBV11-2	TRBD1	TRBJ1-1	NA	TGTGCCAGCAGCCGAATACAGGGGGCGCGGACTGAAGCTTTCTTT	CASSRIQGARTEAFF
TRBV7-2	NA	TRBJ1-2	NA	TGTGCCAGCAGCGCCGGACTTATTAACTATGGCTACACCTTC	CASSAGLINYGYTF
TRBV7-8	NA	TRBJ2-2	NA	TGTGCCAGCAGCTCCGGGACAATGAACACCGGGGAGCTGTTTTTT	CASSSGTMNTGELFF
TRBV4-1	NA	TRBJ1-3	NA	TGCGCCAGCAGCCTCAATGGAGGGGTATCGGGAAACACCATATATTTT	CASSLNGGVSGNTIYF
TRBV3-1/TRBV3-2	TRBD1	TRBJ2-7	NA	TGTGCCAGCAGCCCGTCCGGGACAGGGGGCGCCGAGCAGTACTTC	CASSPSGTGGAEQYF
TRBV27	TRBD2	TRBJ2-3	NA	TGTGCCACGCTCACCTGGACTAGCGGGAGAGATACGCAGTATTTT	CATLTWTSGRDTQYF
TRBV2	NA	TRBJ1-5	NA	TGTGCCAGCAGTTTCGGGAACAGGGGCAATCAGCCCCAGCATTTT	CASSFGNRGNQPQHF
TRBV6-1	NA	TRBJ2-7	NA	TGTGCCAGCAGTGAAGCGGCCCACTACGAGCAGTACTTC	CASSEAAHYEQYF
TRBV2	TRBD2	TRBJ2-7	NA	TGTGCCAGCAGTGAAGCTAGCGGGAGTGGGGCCTACGAGCAGTACTTC	CASSEASGSGAYEQYF
TRBV2	NA	TRBJ1-3	NA	TGTGCCAGCAGTGAAGGGGCCTCTGGAAACACCATATATTTT	CASSEGASGNTIYF
TRBV9	NA	TRBJ2-1	NA	TGTGCCAGCAGCGTAGTGGGGAGTTCATACAATGAGCAGTTCTTC	CASSVVGSSYNEQFF
TRBV18	NA	TRBJ2-2	NA	TGTGCCAGCTCACCAATCACGGACACCGGGGAGCTGTTTTTT	CASSPITDTGELFF
TRBV19	NA	TRBJ1-1	NA	TGTGCCAGTAGTATTGAGATTTCGCGGAACACTGAAGCTTTCTTT	CASSIEISRNTEAFF
TRBV19	NA	TRBJ1-2	NA	TGTGCCAGTAGTATAGATCGTGTTGGCTACACCTTC	CASSIDRVGYTF
TRBV30	NA	TRBJ1-1	NA	TGTGCCTTCTACGTAGGGGCCCTAAAAAGCACTGAAGCTTTCTTT	CAFYVGALKSTEAFF
TRBV6-2/TRBV6-3	TRBD1	TRBJ1-6	few	TGTGCCAGCAGTTTCGGACAGGGGGCGACCTATAATTCACCCCTCCACTTT	CASSFGQGATYNSPLHF
TRBV5-5	TRBD2	TRBJ2-3	NA	TGTGCCAGCAGCTTGGAGACTAGCGGGAGGCCGAGAGATACGCAGTATTTT	CASSLETSGRPRDTQYF
TRBV5-1	NA	TRBJ2-2	NA	TGCGCCAGCAGCCCTGGTGGGGCCCCGGACACCGGGGAGCTGTTTTTT	CASSPGGAPDTGELFF
TRBV19	TRBD1	TRBJ1-6	NA	TGTGCCAGTAGCGGGACAGCTAATTCACCCCTCCACTTT	CASSGTANSPLHF
TRBV9	NA	TRBJ2-7	NA	TGTGCCAGCAGCGTAGCAAGTAGCAGGGTCTACGAGCAGTACTTC	CASSVASSRVYEQYF
TRBV9	NA	TRBJ1-2	NA	TGTGCCAGCAGCTCCCACCTGACAGCCTCGGGCTACACCTTC	CASSSHLTASGYTF
TRBV5-5	NA	TRBJ1-3	NA	TGTGCCAGCAGCTTGGTCCCCTGGCCAGGCTCTGGAAACACCATATATTTT	CASSLVPWPGSGNTIYF
TRBV19	TRBD2	TRBJ2-4	NA	TGTGCCAGTAGTATTGGGACTAGCGGGGGAAACATTCAGTACTTC	CASSIGTSGGNIQYF
TRBV7-9	NA	TRBJ2-2	NA	TGTGCCAGCAGCTTAGACGGGACCGGGGAGCTGTTTTTT	CASSLDGTGELFF
TRBV3-1/TRBV3-2	NA	TRBJ2-7	NA	TGTGCCAGCAGCCCCCCGGCACAGGGTATACACGAGCAGTACTTC	CASSPPAQGIHEQYF
TRBV7-6	NA	TRBJ2-5	few	TGTGCCAGCAGCTTAGGACCTCCCCGGGGACAAAAGACCCAGTACTTC	CASSLGPPRGQKTQYF
TRBV5-8	TRBD2	TRBJ2-2	NA	TGTGCCACCAAACTAGCGGGGATGAACACCGGGGAGCTGTTTTTT	CATKLAGMNTGELFF